Presented here are 24 T cell receptor beta chains from one specimen sequenced in a study of human T cells and chemical hapten exposure. TCRdb reprocessed the RACE reads with MiXCR, giving one entry per CDR3 protein. The sample holds some 96,000 distinct CDR3 sequences, 25% to 35% seen once. Time point described: patch test 3, about 24 weeks after DPC sensitization. The treatment was: therapeutic diphenylcyclopropenone sensitization with weekly scalp DPC. The source material was whole blood, sampled in connection with sensitization to the hapten diphenylcyclopropenone (DPC). These receptors came from a man between 40 and 49 years old with alopecia areata. Some clones in this sample may be carry-over from other donors' samples.

This clonotype was seen a handful of times. The chain carries TRBV20-1 and TRBJ2-2, with D possibly matching TRBD2 (7 bases). CDR3 length: 15 amino acids. The V gene lost 1 base and the J gene lost 0 bases, with 9 bases spanning the gap. Per germline, CDR1 DFQATT and CDR2 SNEGSKA (reference sequence). The CDR3 protein is CSARGGGPNTGELFF. The DNA for the CDR3 is TGCAGTGCTAGAGGGGGGGGGCCGAACACCGGGGAGCTGTTTTTT.

This clonotype was seen a handful of times. The V call is TRBV5-4, the J call TRBJ2-3; 11 bases agree with TRBD2. Germline lookup yields CDR1 SGHNT and CDR2 YYREEE (reference sequence). This CDR3 comprises 16 residues. J lost 1 base, V lost 4 bases, and 5 bases had no gene match. The chain's CDR3 is CASSDGTSGGTDTQYF. CDR3 DNA: TGTGCCAGCAGCGACGGGACTAGCGGAGGCACAGATACGCAGTATTTT.

CDR3 nucleotide sequence: TGTGCCAGCAGTCCACCCCGGGACACCCTCTACGAGCAGTACTTC. Amino acid sequence: CASSPPRDTLYEQYF. The chain employs TRBV6-2 or TRBV6-3 and TRBJ2-7; TRBD1 is a possible D gene (6 bases). V lost 5 bases and J 3 bases, leaving 17 bases between the germline ends. The CDR3 has 15 residues. Germline-derived CDR1 and CDR2 are MNHEY and SVGEGT.

This clonotype showed up just once. The CDR3: CALGTESYNEQFF. In nucleotides, the CDR3 is TGTGCCTTAGGGACTGAGTCCTACAATGAGCAGTTCTTC. J is TRBJ2-1 and V is TRBV28; D is perhaps TRBD2 (6 bases). V lost 11 bases, J lost 1 base, and 12 bases lay in between. The length of the CDR3 is 13 residues. Germline V lookup: CDR1 MDHEN, CDR2 SYDVKM.

The rearrangement joins TRBV5-1 to TRBJ1-2; D is ambiguous. The CDR3 spans 16 residues. Trimming stripped 0 bases from V and 8 bases from J, with 20 bases between. CDR1 and CDR2 from the germline V gene are SGHRS and YFSETQ. Written as DNA, the CDR3 is TGCGCCAGCAGCTTGGCCCCTGCCCCAGACATCCGAGGCTACACCTTC. As protein: CASSLAPAPDIRGYTF.

This clonotype was seen more than once but under ten times. The V call is TRBV18, the J call TRBJ1-1; D unresolved. This CDR3 region has 12 residues. The germline V gene has CDR1 KGHSH and CDR2 LQKENI. The ends were cut back, 2 bases at V and 1 base at J, with 2 bases in the middle. The CDR3: CASSPENTEAFF. The CDR3 DNA reads as TGTGCCAGCTCACCAGAGAACACTGAAGCTTTCTTT.

This clonotype was seen only a few times. The V gene is TRBV7-9, the J gene TRBJ2-1, with D hard to call. The V gene's germline CDR1 is SEHNR and CDR2 FQNEAQ (reference sequence). This CDR3 comprises 14 residues. V lost 7 bases and J lost 1, with 11 bases in between. Here the CDR3 DNA reads TGTGCCAGCACCACAAGAGTGTCCTACAATGAGCAGTTCTTC. It translates to CASTTRVSYNEQFF.

This clonotype was observed once. This chain uses TRBV18 with TRBJ2-3; 7 bases line up with TRBD1. V dropped 2 bases and J dropped 6; count of bases not matched to a gene: 14. Germline CDR1 is KGHSH and CDR2 is LQKENI. The CDR3 sequence is 17 residues long. The CDR3 DNA is TGTGCCAGCTCACCATTGCCCTACCGGGACAGTGAGGATACGCAGTATTTT. Its translation: CASSPLPYRDSEDTQYF.

The chain uses TRBV12-3 or TRBV12-4 and TRBJ1-1, with D possibly being TRBD1 (5 bases). The CDR3 has 12 amino acids. Trimming took off 7 bases at V and 6 bases at J, with 12 bases between the two ends. The CDR3 region has the DNA TGTGCCAGCACCCGGGGGGGGGCTGAAGCTTTCTTT. Residues: CASTRGGAEAFF.

The table lists this clonotype with a few counts. The chain links TRBV7-9 to TRBJ2-2; TRBD2 agrees at 7 bases. Looked up from germline, CDR1 is SEHNR and CDR2 is FQNEAQ (reference sequence). The V gene end was trimmed by 2 bases and the J gene end by 3 bases; junction bases not matched to a gene: 12. This CDR3 has 18 amino acids. CDR3 DNA: TGTGCCAGCAGCTTACGACGGGGAGGGGCAAGAGACACCGGGGAGCTGTTTTTT. Protein: CASSLRRGGARDTGELFF.

This clonotype showed up just a few times. Sequence at one end of the junction differs from germline and may be a read error. The chain couples TRBV6-5 to TRBJ2-6, with 7 bases matching TRBD1. Per germline, CDR1 MNHEY and CDR2 SVGAGI. The CDR3 is 15 residues long. The DNA for the CDR3 is TGTGCCAGCAGCCGACAGGGACCTGGGGCCAACGTCCTGATTTTC. This sequence encodes CASSRQGPGANVLIF.

The chain carries TRBV6-5 and TRBJ1-1; D possibly corresponds to TRBD1 (5 bases). The CDR3 covers 17 residues. Germline values: CDR1 MNHEY, CDR2 SVGAGI. V was shortened by 2 bases and J by 4 bases, with 20 bases between the two germline ends. The CDR3 reads CASSYNTGLTDGTEAFF. The CDR3 coding sequence is TGTGCCAGCAGTTACAATACAGGCCTGACGGACGGCACTGAAGCTTTCTTT.

This clonotype occurred a few times. The chain carries TRBV7-9 and TRBJ1-2, with D perhaps matching TRBD1 (5 bases). The CDR3 is made up of 12 amino acids. The V end was cut by 10 bases, the J end by 7 bases, with 16 bases between. Germline V gene lookup returns CDR1 SEHNR and CDR2 FQNEAQ (reference sequence). The CDR3 loop reads CAIPDSRGGYTF. CDR3 nucleotides: TGTGCCATCCCAGACAGTCGGGGTGGCTACACCTTC.

This clonotype was counted only a few times. The V and J genes are TRBV5-1 and TRBJ2-7; tentatively, D is TRBD2 (7 bases). This CDR3 spans 14 amino acids. V was shortened by 2 bases and J by 4 bases, with 13 bases between the two germline ends. Germline CDR1 reads SGHRS; CDR2 reads YFSETQ. This CDR3 reads CASSFGGAQYEQYF. CDR3 nucleotide sequence: TGCGCCAGCAGCTTTGGGGGGGCGCAATACGAGCAGTACTTC.

The chain uses TRBV11-2 and TRBJ1-1; 7 bases are a match to TRBD1. Losses at the gene ends were 4 bases for V and 10 bases for J; bases not matched to a gene: 9. The CDR3 contains 13 residues. CDR1 is SGHAT and CDR2 is FQNNGV in the germline V gene. The CDR3 coding sequence is TGTGCCAGCAGCTCGGACAGGAGACGTGGAGCTTTCTTT. It specifies CASSSDRRRGAFF. The variable domain in full, with the rest retrieved from reference TRBV11-2 and TRBJ1-1, is EAGVAQSPRYKIIEKRQSVAFWCNPISGHATLYWYQQILGQGPKLLIQFQNNGVVDDSQLPKDRFSAERLKGVDSTLKIQPAKLEDSAVYLCASSSDRRRGAFFGQGTRLTVV.

The chain employs TRBV10-3 and TRBJ2-3, with 13 bases identical to TRBD2. Germline CDR1 and CDR2: ENHRY and SYGVKD. V lost 3 bases, J lost 3 bases, and 6 bases stayed unmatched. The CDR3 has 17 amino acids. The CDR3 loop is CAISDAKGLAGTDTQYF. CDR3 coding DNA: TGTGCCATCAGTGATGCGAAGGGACTAGCGGGAACAGATACGCAGTATTTT.

The rearrangement uses TRBV7-2 and TRBJ2-3, with a possible D match to TRBD2 (5 bases). The V gene lost 3 bases and the J gene lost 6 bases, with 19 bases spanning the gap. This CDR3 spans 16 amino acids. Germline CDR1 reads SGHTA; CDR2 reads FQGNSA. CDR3 in amino acids: CASSLMASLGSDTQYF. CDR3 nucleotide sequence: TGTGCCAGCAGCTTGATGGCCTCACTAGGATCGGATACGCAGTATTTT.

The chain joins TRBV12-3 or TRBV12-4 to TRBJ2-3, with 10 positions matching TRBD1. V shed 3 bases and J 14 bases; nucleotides not matched to a gene: 5. The CDR3 is 12 residues long. The CDR3 spells CASSFRQGARYF. In DNA form, the CDR3 reads TGTGCCAGCAGTTTTCGACAGGGGGCGCGGTATTTT.

This clonotype is a singleton in its sample. One end of the junction is discordant with germline, which a read error may explain. The chain has TRBV13 and TRBJ1-5; D uncertain. There are 13 residues in the CDR3. CDR1 is PRHDT, CDR2 FYEKMQ, per germline (reference sequence). The CDR3 nucleotides are TGTGCCAGCAGCTTAGCGGGGAATCAGCCCCGGCATTTT. The encoded protein is CASSLAGNQPRHF.

By sample share, this clonotype is medium-sized. The V gene is TRBV5-4, the J gene TRBJ2-3, with 11 bases matching TRBD2. The J segment lost 5 bases and the V segment lost 0 bases, leaving 11 bases of the junction unmatched. This CDR3 is 18 amino acids long. CDR1 and CDR2 from the germline V gene are SGHNT and YYREEE (reference sequence). Here the CDR3 DNA reads TGTGCCAGCAGCTTGGGTTTCCTAGCGGGAGGCCGGGTAGATACGCAGTATTTT. Protein: CASSLGFLAGGRVDTQYF.

The chain couples TRBV10-3 to TRBJ2-1; D tentatively reads TRBD1 or TRBD2 (6 bases each). The CDR3 sequence is 19 residues long. From germline, CDR1 is ENHRY and CDR2 SYGVKD. Trimming stripped 4 bases from V and 4 bases from J, with 26 bases between. The CDR3 bases are TGTGCCATCAGTGGAGGGGGGCAGGACTACCCCTCCGCTTACAATGAGCAGTTCTTC. Protein sequence: CAISGGGQDYPSAYNEQFF.

This clonotype has more than one count but fewer than ten. The V gene is TRBV7-9, the J gene TRBJ2-2; D is ambiguous. Germline values: CDR1 SEHNR, CDR2 FQNEAQ (reference sequence). This CDR3 has 13 amino acids. V was cut by 1 base and J by 3 bases, with 3 bases left in between. CDR3 sequence: CASSLEHTGELFF. CDR3 DNA: TGTGCCAGCAGCTTAGAACACACCGGGGAGCTGTTTTTT.

This clonotype occurred a few times. J is TRBJ1-2 and V is TRBV12-3 or TRBV12-4, with D possibly TRBD1 on 5 matching bases. Trimming took off 3 bases at V and 5 bases at J, with 10 bases between the two ends. The CDR3 extends over 13 amino acids. For the CDR3, the DNA is TGTGCCAGCAGTTTGTCAGGGCTATATGGCTACACCTTC. Translation gives CASSLSGLYGYTF.

The table lists this clonotype with a few counts. The CDR3 here is CASSFLGLSNQPQHF. Written as DNA, the CDR3 is TGTGCCAGCAGTTTCTTAGGGCTTAGCAATCAGCCCCAGCATTTT. V and J are TRBV12-3 or TRBV12-4 and TRBJ1-5; D is unresolved. The germline V and J ends were trimmed by 3 bases and 0 bases, with 9 bases remaining between them. The CDR3 runs to 15 residues.